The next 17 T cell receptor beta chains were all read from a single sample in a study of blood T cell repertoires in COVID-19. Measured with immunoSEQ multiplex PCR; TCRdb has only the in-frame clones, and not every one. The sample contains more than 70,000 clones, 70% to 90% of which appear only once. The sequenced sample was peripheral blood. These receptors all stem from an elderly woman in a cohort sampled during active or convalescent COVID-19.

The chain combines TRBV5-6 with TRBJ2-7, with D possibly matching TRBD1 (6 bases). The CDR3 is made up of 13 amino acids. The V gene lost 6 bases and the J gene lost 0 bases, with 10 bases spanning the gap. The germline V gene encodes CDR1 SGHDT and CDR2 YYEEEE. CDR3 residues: CASKTGSSYEQYF. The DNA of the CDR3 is TGTGCCAGCAAAACAGGGAGCTCCTACGAGCAGTACTTC.

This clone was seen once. The CDR3 reads CASSMAGASNYGYTF. CDR3 in DNA: TGTGCCAGTAGTATGGCGGGGGCGTCTAACTATGGCTACACCTTC. The V gene is TRBV19, the J gene TRBJ1-2; possibly TRBD1 for D (6 bases). Germline loops: CDR1 LNHDA, CDR2 SQIVND (reference sequence). The CDR3 contains 15 residues. V was clipped by 3 bases and J by 0 bases, with 11 bases between them.

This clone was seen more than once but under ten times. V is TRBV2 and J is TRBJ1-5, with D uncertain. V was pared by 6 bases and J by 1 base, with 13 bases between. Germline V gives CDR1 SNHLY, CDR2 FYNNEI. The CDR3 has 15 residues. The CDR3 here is CASSAGGPSNQPQHF. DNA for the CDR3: TGTGCCAGCAGCGCGGGCGGGCCCAGCAATCAGCCCCAGCATTTT.

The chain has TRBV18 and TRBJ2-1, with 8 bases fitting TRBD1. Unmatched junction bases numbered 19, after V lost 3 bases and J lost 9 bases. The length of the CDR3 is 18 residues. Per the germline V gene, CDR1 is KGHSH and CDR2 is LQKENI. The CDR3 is CASSPQPLDRVQSPEQFF. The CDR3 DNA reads TGTGCCAGCTCACCTCAGCCGCTGGACAGGGTTCAGTCCCCTGAGCAGTTCTTC.

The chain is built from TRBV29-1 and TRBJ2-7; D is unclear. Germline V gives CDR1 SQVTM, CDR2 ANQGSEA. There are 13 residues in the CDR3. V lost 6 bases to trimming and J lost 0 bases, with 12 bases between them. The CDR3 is CSVVGSSSYEQYF. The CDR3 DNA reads TGCAGCGTGGTCGGGTCGAGCTCCTACGAGCAGTACTTC.

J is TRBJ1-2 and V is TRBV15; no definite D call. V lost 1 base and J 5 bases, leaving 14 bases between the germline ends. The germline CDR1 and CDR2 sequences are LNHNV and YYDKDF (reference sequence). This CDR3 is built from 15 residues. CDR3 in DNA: TGTGCCACCAGCAGAGGGACCTCAGGAGGGTATGGCTACACCTTC. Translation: CATSRGTSGGYGYTF.

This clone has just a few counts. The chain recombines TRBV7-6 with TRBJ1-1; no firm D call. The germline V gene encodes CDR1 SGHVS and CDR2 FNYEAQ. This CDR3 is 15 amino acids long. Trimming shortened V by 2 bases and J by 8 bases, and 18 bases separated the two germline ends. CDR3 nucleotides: TGTGCCAGCAGCTTAAGCGGGGAACCCAAGAGCGAAGCTTTCTTT. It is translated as CASSLSGEPKSEAFF.

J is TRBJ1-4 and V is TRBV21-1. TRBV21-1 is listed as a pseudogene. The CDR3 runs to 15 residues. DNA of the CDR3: TGTGCCAGCAGGAAACGGCGGAGAGAGGATGAAAAACTGTTTTTT. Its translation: CASRKRRREDEKLFF.

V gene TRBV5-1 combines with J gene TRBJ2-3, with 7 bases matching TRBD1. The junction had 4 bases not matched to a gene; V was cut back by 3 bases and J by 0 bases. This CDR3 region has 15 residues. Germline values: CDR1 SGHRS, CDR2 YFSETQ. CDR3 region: CASSSDRTSTDTQYF. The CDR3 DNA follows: TGCGCCAGCAGCTCGGACAGGACAAGCACAGATACGCAGTATTTT.

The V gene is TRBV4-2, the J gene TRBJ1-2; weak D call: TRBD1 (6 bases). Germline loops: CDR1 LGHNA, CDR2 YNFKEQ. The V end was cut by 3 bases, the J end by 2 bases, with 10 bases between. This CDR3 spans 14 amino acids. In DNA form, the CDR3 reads TGTGCCAGCAGCCACCCCGGACAGAACTATGGCTACACCTTC. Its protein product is CASSHPGQNYGYTF.

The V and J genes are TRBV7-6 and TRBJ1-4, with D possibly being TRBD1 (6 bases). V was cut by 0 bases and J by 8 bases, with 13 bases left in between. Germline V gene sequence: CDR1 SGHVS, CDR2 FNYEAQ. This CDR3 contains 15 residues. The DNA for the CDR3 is TGTGCCAGCAGCTTAGCCGGGCAGGGGCGAGAAAAACTGTTTTTT. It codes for CASSLAGQGREKLFF.

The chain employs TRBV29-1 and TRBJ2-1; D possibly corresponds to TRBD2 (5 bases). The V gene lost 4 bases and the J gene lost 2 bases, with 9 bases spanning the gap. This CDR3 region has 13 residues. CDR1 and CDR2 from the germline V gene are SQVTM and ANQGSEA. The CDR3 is CSVATSTYNEQFF. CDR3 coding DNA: TGCAGCGTTGCCACTAGTACCTACAATGAGCAGTTCTTC.

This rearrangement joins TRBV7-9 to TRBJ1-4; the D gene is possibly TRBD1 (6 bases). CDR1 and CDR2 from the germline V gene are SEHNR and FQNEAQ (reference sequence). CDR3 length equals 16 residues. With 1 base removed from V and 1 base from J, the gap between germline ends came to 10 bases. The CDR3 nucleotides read TGTGCCAGCAGCTTAGGGAGGACAGAAACTAATGAAAAACTGTTTTTT. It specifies CASSLGRTETNEKLFF.

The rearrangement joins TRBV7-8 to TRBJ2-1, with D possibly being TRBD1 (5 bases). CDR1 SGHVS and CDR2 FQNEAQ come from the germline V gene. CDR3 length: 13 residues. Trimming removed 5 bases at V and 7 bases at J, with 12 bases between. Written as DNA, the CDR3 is TGTGCCAGCAGCGGCAGGGTTTGGAATGAGCAGTTCTTC. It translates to CASSGRVWNEQFF.

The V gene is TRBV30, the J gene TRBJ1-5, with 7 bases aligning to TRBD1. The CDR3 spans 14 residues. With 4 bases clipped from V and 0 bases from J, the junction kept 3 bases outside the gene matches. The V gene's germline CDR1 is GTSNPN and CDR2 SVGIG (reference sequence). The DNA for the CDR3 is TGTGCCTGGACGGCAGGGGGTAGCAATCAGCCCCAGCATTTT. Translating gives CAWTAGGSNQPQHF.

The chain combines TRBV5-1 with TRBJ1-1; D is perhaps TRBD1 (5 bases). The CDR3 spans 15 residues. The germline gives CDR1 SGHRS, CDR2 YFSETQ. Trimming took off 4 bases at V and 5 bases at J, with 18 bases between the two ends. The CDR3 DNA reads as TGCGCCAGCAGCCTAATCACAGGCGGGGGGACTGAAGCTTTCTTT. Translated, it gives CASSLITGGGTEAFF.

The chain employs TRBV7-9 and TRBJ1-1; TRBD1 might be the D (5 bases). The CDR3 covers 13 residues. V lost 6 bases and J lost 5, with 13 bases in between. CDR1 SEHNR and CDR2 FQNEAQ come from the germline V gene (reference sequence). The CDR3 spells CASRPIQGTEAFF. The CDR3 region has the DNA TGTGCCAGCAGACCGATTCAGGGAACTGAAGCTTTCTTT.